The 21 T cell receptor beta chains below all came from one sample that was sequenced in a study of blood T cell repertoires in COVID-19. Measured with immunoSEQ multiplex PCR; TCRdb has only the in-frame clones, and not every one. The sample contains 300,000 to 400,000 clones, roughly 84% of which appear only once. Material: PBMCs or T cells enriched from blood (not recorded which). These TCRs come from a woman in her 30s who had recovered from COVID-19.

The chain uses TRBV5-1 and TRBJ2-4, with 10 bases aligning to TRBD2. The V gene's germline CDR1 is SGHRS and CDR2 YFSETQ. The CDR3 has 17 residues. V lost 2 bases and J lost 3; bases outside the gene matches: 8. The CDR3 loop is CASSLLGLAGDKNIQYF. CDR3 coding DNA: TGCGCCAGCAGCTTACTCGGCCTAGCGGGGGACAAAAACATTCAGTACTTC.

This clone has just one count. V and J are TRBV19 and TRBJ1-1; D not resolved. Germline V gene data show CDR1 as LNHDA and CDR2 as SQIVND (reference sequence). The CDR3 has 13 amino acids. Trimming shortened V by 1 base and J by 2 bases, and 5 bases separated the two germline ends. The CDR3 sequence: CASSIAVNTEAFF. In DNA, the CDR3 is TGTGCCAGTAGTATAGCCGTTAACACTGAAGCTTTCTTT.

CDR3 DNA: TGTGCCAGCAAGAGGGAGGCCTCCTACGAGCAGTACTTC. Its protein product is CASKREASYEQYF. The V gene is TRBV2, the J gene TRBJ2-7; a possible D gene is TRBD2 (6 bases). The CDR3 has 13 amino acids. Trimming removed 7 bases from V and 0 bases from J, with 10 bases in between. Germline lookup yields CDR1 SNHLY and CDR2 FYNNEI. The full variable domain, completed using reference TRBV2 and TRBJ2-7, is EPEVTQTPSHQVTQMGQEVILRCVPISNHLYFYWYRQILGQKVEFLVSFYNNEISEKSEIFDDQFSVERPDGSNFTLKIRSTKLEDSAMYFCASKREASYEQYFGPGTRLTVT.

The V and J genes are TRBV27 and TRBJ1-6; TRBD1 matches 12 bases. Trimming at V came to 4 bases and at J to 0 bases, leaving 4 bases not matched to a gene. Germline-derived CDR1 and CDR2 are MNHEY and SMNVEV (reference sequence). This CDR3 spans 18 amino acids. The CDR3 DNA reads as TGTGCCAGCAGTTGGGGGACAGGGGGCAACTCCTATAATTCACCCCTCCACTTT. Its translation: CASSWGTGGNSYNSPLHF.

A note on this clone: The same CDR3 also results from other DNA sequences found in this sample. The chain employs TRBV7-6 and TRBJ2-3; 7 bases align to TRBD2. The CDR3 loop spans 14 amino acids. Looked up from germline, CDR1 is SGHVS and CDR2 is FNYEAQ. V shed 3 bases and J 1 base; nucleotides not matched to a gene: 1. The CDR3 protein is CASSLAGGTDTQYF. CDR3 nucleotides: TGTGCCAGCAGCTTGGCGGGGGGCACAGATACGCAGTATTTT. Full variable domain (outside the CDR3, taken from reference TRBV7-6 and TRBJ2-3): GAGVSQSPRYKVTKRGQDVALRCDPISGHVSLYWYRQALGQGPEFLTYFNYEAQQDKSGLPNDRFSAERPEGSISTLTIQRTEQRDSAMYRCASSLAGGTDTQYFGPGTRLTVL.

This clone was seen a few times. As DNA, the CDR3 is TGTGCCATCAGAGAGGACACGAATGAAAAACTGTTTTTT. Translation gives CAIREDTNEKLFF. The chain recombines TRBV10-3 with TRBJ1-4; D is possibly TRBD1 (5 bases). Per the germline V gene, CDR1 is ENHRY and CDR2 is SYGVKD. The CDR3 extends over 13 amino acids. Trimming stripped 6 bases from V and 5 bases from J, with 10 bases between.

The chain combines TRBV27 with TRBJ2-7; TRBD2 aligns across 8 bases. CDR3 length: 15 amino acids. The germline CDR1 and CDR2 sequences are MNHEY and SMNVEV (reference sequence). V lost 0 bases to trimming and J lost 2 bases; unmatched junction nucleotides: 3. This CDR3 is CASSLSRRGAYEQYF. DNA of the CDR3: TGTGCCAGCAGTTTATCGAGGCGGGGGGCCTACGAGCAGTACTTC.

V gene TRBV4-1 combines with J gene TRBJ1-5; no clear D. There are 15 residues in the CDR3. Trimming took off 1 base at V and 1 base at J, with 8 bases between the two ends. Germline loops: CDR1 MGHRA, CDR2 YSYEKL. CDR3 in amino acids: CASSQVPLSNQPQHF. The CDR3 DNA reads as TGCGCCAGCAGCCAAGTTCCCTTAAGCAATCAGCCCCAGCATTTT.

This clone came up once. This sequence joins TRBV27 and TRBJ1-2; TRBD1 aligns across 7 bases. The CDR3 has 14 residues. CDR1 is MNHEY, CDR2 SMNVEV, per germline (reference sequence). The ends lost 5 bases at V and 6 bases at J; junction bases unmatched: 9. This CDR3 reads CASSPSGTVNGYTF. CDR3 in DNA: TGTGCCAGCAGTCCCTCTGGGACAGTAAATGGCTACACCTTC.

The chain is built from TRBV1 and TRBJ2-5; the listed D gene, TRBD1, was not tested against the DNA. TRBV1 is reported as a pseudogene. This CDR3 contains 11 residues. CDR3 sequence: CTSSQDRGSYF. For the CDR3, the DNA is TGCACCAGCAGCCAAGACAGGGGGAGCTACTTC.

This clone was recorded once. This chain uses TRBV13 with TRBJ2-5, with D possibly being TRBD2 (6 bases). Germline assignment: CDR1 PRHDT and CDR2 FYEKMQ (reference sequence). V dropped 3 bases and J dropped 1 base, with 9 bases sitting between them. This CDR3 contains 14 residues. This chain's CDR3 is CASSFRRGQETQYF. In DNA, the CDR3 is TGTGCCAGCAGCTTTAGGAGGGGCCAAGAGACCCAGTACTTC.

The chain carries TRBV6-5 and TRBJ1-2, with a weak D call TRBD1 (6 bases). Germline V gene lookup returns CDR1 MNHEY and CDR2 SVGAGI. Trimming removed 0 bases at V and 8 bases at J, with 10 bases between. The CDR3 covers 13 residues. The CDR3 sequence is CASSYSTGTGYTF. The CDR3, as DNA: TGTGCCAGCAGTTACTCCACAGGGACCGGCTACACCTTC.

The chain recombines TRBV18 with TRBJ2-3, with TRBD2 as a possible D gene (5 bases). Trimming pared 6 bases from V and 6 bases from J, leaving 10 bases between. The CDR3 spans 12 residues. Germline loops: CDR1 KGHSH, CDR2 LQKENI. For the CDR3, the DNA is TGTGCCAGCTCTCCCTGGGAGGATACGCAGTATTTT. Its translation: CASSPWEDTQYF.

The genes are TRBV6-5 and TRBJ1-6, with TRBD1 as a possible D gene (5 bases). This CDR3 has 14 amino acids. Germline assignment: CDR1 MNHEY and CDR2 SVGAGI. Trimming removed 7 bases from V and 7 bases from J, with 14 bases in between. The CDR3 is CASTDGTRNSPLHF. The CDR3 nucleotides are TGTGCCAGCACCGACGGGACTCGGAATTCACCCCTCCACTTT.

The chain joins TRBV7-7 to TRBJ1-3, with 7 bases identical to TRBD1. Germline assignment: CDR1 SSHAT and CDR2 FNYEAQ (reference sequence). Unmatched junction bases numbered 2, after V lost 5 bases and J lost 4 bases. The CDR3 runs 13 residues. The CDR3 DNA follows: TGTGCCAGCAGCCCGGGACAGGGAAACACCATATATTTT. This encodes CASSPGQGNTIYF.

The CDR3 here is CASSLRRIIGPEAFF. The CDR3 DNA follows: TGTGCCAGCAGTCTCCGCCGCATCATTGGCCCTGAAGCTTTCTTT. The V call is TRBV28, the J call TRBJ1-1, with no clear D. Deletions cut 5 bases from V and 6 bases from J, with 19 bases between. This CDR3 is built from 15 residues. Looked up from germline, CDR1 is MDHEN and CDR2 is SYDVKM.

V and J are TRBV28 and TRBJ2-1, with 8 bases matching TRBD1. The CDR3 covers 16 residues. CDR1 is MDHEN, CDR2 SYDVKM, per germline. V was pared by 3 bases and J by 7 bases, with 11 bases of the junction left unmatched. CDR3 sequence (DNA): TGTGCCAGCAGTTTGCATTCAGGGGGCGCGAGGAATGAGCAGTTCTTC. It yields the protein CASSLHSGGARNEQFF. Based on the CDR3 plus reference TRBV28 and TRBJ2-1, the full variable domain is DVKVTQSSRYLVKRTGEKVFLECVQDMDHENMFWYRQDPGLGLRLIYFSYDVKMKEKGDIPEGYSVSREKKERFSLILESASTNQTSMYLCASSLHSGGARNEQFFGPGTRLTVL.

The V gene is TRBV4-2, the J gene TRBJ1-5; D is unclear. V was shortened by 0 bases and J by 11 bases, with 8 bases between the two germline ends. CDR3 length: 12 amino acids. CDR1 is LGHNA and CDR2 is YNFKEQ in the germline V gene. The CDR3 spells CASSQEAGAQHF. CDR3 DNA: TGTGCCAGCAGCCAAGAAGCGGGTGCCCAGCATTTT.

Only one count was recorded for this clone. This chain connects TRBV15 to TRBJ2-7; no definite D call. Between the trimmed V and J ends, which lost 0 bases and 2 bases, there was a span of 11 bases. The CDR3 totals 15 residues. CDR1 and CDR2 (germline): LNHNV, YYDKDF (reference sequence). The CDR3 is CATSRERHTTYEQYF. For the CDR3, the DNA is TGTGCCACCAGCAGAGAGCGGCACACGACCTACGAGCAGTACTTC.

The gene calls are TRBV19 and TRBJ2-2; 7 positions match TRBD1. Looked up from germline, CDR1 is LNHDA and CDR2 is SQIVND (reference sequence). The CDR3 is 15 amino acids. J was trimmed by 4 bases and V by 3 bases; bases with no gene match: 5. Here the CDR3 DNA reads TGTGCCAGTAGTATGGACAGGAGTGGCACCGGGGAGCTGTTTTTT. Its translation: CASSMDRSGTGELFF.

J is TRBJ2-3 and V is TRBV4-2; 8 bases fit TRBD1. The CDR3 has 17 residues. V was pared by 0 bases and J by 2 bases, with 7 bases of the junction left unmatched. Per germline, CDR1 LGHNA and CDR2 YNFKEQ. CDR3 protein: CASSQDPGQGSTDTQYF. The DNA of the CDR3 is TGTGCCAGCAGCCAAGACCCCGGACAGGGTTCCACAGATACGCAGTATTTT.